This T cell receptor beta chain derives from a study of blood T cells in healthy people across ages (dated by TCRdb to between 2014 and 2017). Broadly, across the study: Template switching captured roughly one uniquely barcoded TCR beta cDNA molecule per two T cells in model experiments. For two donors (one aged 18 to 29 and one aged 80 or older), the study analyzed two additional independent replicas of 1 million unique cDNA reads from the same blood draw. To track age-related changes in TCR beta repertoire diversity, the study relied on deep sequencing normalized with unique cDNA molecular identifiers. To avoid experimental bias, donors of different ages were distributed randomly across sequencing lanes. The donors were split into four age groups: young (average roughly 15 years), middle-aged (39), aged (roughly 68) and long-lived (82). The paper's findings and limits, for the study overall: Compared with the aged group, the long-lived group had more naive CD4+ T cells, fewer expanded clones and increased TCR diversity, suggesting age selection. Observed TCR beta diversity per million T cells fell roughly linearly with age, and a significant reduction was already apparent by age about 38. Estimates of total diversity from one million sequenced T cells were regarded as lower bounds and underestimates. Because profiling used bulk unsorted PBMCs, naive and antigen-experienced compartments could not be compared conclusively. The CMV infection status of donors was not known, potentially confounding age-related changes in expanded clonotypes. Observed TCR beta diversity correlated strongly with the percentage of naive T cells measured by flow cytometry.

Worth noting for this clonotype: The target of this receptor is not known. Here the CDR3 omits its conserved ending phenylalanine or tryptophan, so a read error is the likely source.

Preparation of the library involved 5' RACE. TCRdb lists the instrument as Illumina HiSeq 2500. A second PCR of 7 to 11 cycles was performed with a sample-barcoded 5' primer and a J-beta primer mix. A unique molecular identifier was introduced onto each TCR beta cDNA molecule by a template-switch 5' adaptor carrying 12 random nucleotides. Each sample yielded at least 2.5 million CDR3-containing paired-end reads. First-strand cDNA was synthesized from all RNA with the Mint cDNA synthesis kit, primed by a TRBC-specific oligonucleotide. Following uracil-DNA glycosylase treatment, all cDNA underwent a first 18-cycle PCR with the universal primers M1SS and BC2_uni_R. Per the original workflow: For normalization, 1 million high-quality reads, each with a distinct molecular identifier, were randomly selected from each sample. Instead of being binned into consensus sequences, reads with shared molecular identifiers were discarded. MiTCR, with a Q25 quality threshold and the strictest error-elimination algorithm, was used for CDR3 identification, clonotype clustering and error correction. Lower-bound total TCR beta diversity was estimated with a nonparametric unseen species model using Euler transformation. The public reads were run again by TCRdb, first through fastp at Q25 and then through MiXCR, and only productive beta chains were kept. Rows with one shared CDR3 protein collapse into an entry with the most common genes and DNA. These V and J calls are TCRdb output, not the study's own analysis. Present in this sample are around 580,000 distinct CDR3 sequences, around half of which were seen just once. The ten largest clones represent around 24% of the sample.

Systemically healthy Caucasian individuals from Russia, some 40 in total and aged roughly 6 to 100 years, were included as donors. Ten milliliters of peripheral blood were drawn from each donor into EDTA-treated Vacutainer tubes. Ficoll-Paque density-gradient centrifugation was used to isolate PBMCs, with at least 6 million obtained per sample. Trizol reagent was used to extract total RNA from PBMCs, with at least 5 micrograms per sample. Naive CD45RAhigh/CD27high T cell percentages were measured by flow cytometry on a PBMC aliquot from every donor. This TCR was recovered from a man aged 80 or over in good health. The material sequenced was blood.

This receptor carries the CDR3 CASSLGGARDNEQFY. At the DNA level, the sequence is TGTGCCAGCAGCTTAGGGGGAGCCAGGGACAATGAGCAGTTCTAC. Here the chain combines TRBV7-3 and TRBJ2-1, with the D call tentatively TRBD1 or TRBD2, each fitting 5 bases. Relative to germline, V is 2 bases shorter and J is 5 bases shorter, with 13 bases between their ends. Counting both end residues, the CDR3 totals 15 amino acids. The kept DNA is CDR3 alone, 45 bases in frame from the first base. CDR1 and CDR2, per the germline V gene, are SGHTA and FQGTGA.